A single sample gave rise to the 23 T cell receptor beta chains below, sequenced in a study of T cell responses to AZD1222 COVID-19 vaccine. Clones were read by immunoSEQ multiplex PCR, and TCRdb kept only the in-frame ones, dropping some. The table shows some 130,000 clones, with around 90% occurring only once. Sample: peripheral blood, taken on day 0 of AZD1222 vaccination. The source is an adult in good health.

CDR3 DNA sequence: TGTGCCAGCACCCCCCCGGGGGCCCCCTACGAGCAGTACTTC. It specifies CASTPPGAPYEQYF. The chain combines TRBV13 with TRBJ2-7; possibly TRBD1 or TRBD2 for D (6 bases each). Trimming stripped 7 bases from V and 2 bases from J, with 15 bases between. The length of the CDR3 is 14 residues. The germline CDR1 and CDR2 sequences are PRHDT and FYEKMQ (reference sequence).

A single count supports this clone. The chain joins TRBV3-1 (or the pseudogene TRBV3-2) to TRBJ2-1, with D uncertain. The CDR3 extends over 15 amino acids. With 4 bases removed from V and 0 bases from J, the gap between germline ends came to 10 bases. Germline V gene lookup returns CDR1 LGHDT and CDR2 YNNKEL (reference sequence). The CDR3 DNA reads as TGTGCCAGCAGCCGCGAAAGGAGCTCCTACAATGAGCAGTTCTTC. Its protein product is CASSRERSSYNEQFF.

The CDR3 bases are TGTGCCAGCAGTGAAGAGCTAACAGATACGCAGTATTTT. It encodes CASSEELTDTQYF. The chain recombines TRBV2 with TRBJ2-3; no reliable D call. Deletions cut 1 base from V and 3 bases from J, with 5 bases between. This CDR3 contains 13 residues. CDR1 is SNHLY, CDR2 FYNNEI, per germline.

V usage is TRBV10-2 and J usage is TRBJ1-4; D is unclear. The CDR3 runs to 15 residues. CDR1 WSHSY and CDR2 SAAADI come from the germline V gene. The germline V and J ends were trimmed by 4 bases and 0 bases, with 9 bases remaining between them. CDR3 bases: TGCGCCAGCAGTGGGATGCCGGCAACTAATGAAAAACTGTTTTTT. It codes for CASSGMPATNEKLFF.

This chain joins TRBV2 and TRBJ2-3; 7 positions match TRBD2. Unmatched junction bases numbered 14, after V lost 6 bases and J lost 8 bases. The CDR3 has 15 amino acids. Germline V CDR1 and CDR2: SNHLY, FYNNEI. The CDR3 sequence: CASRPAAGERGTQYF. CDR3 sequence (DNA): TGTGCCAGCAGACCTGCGGCGGGAGAACGTGGTACGCAGTATTTT.

This chain uses TRBV3-1 (or the pseudogene TRBV3-2) with TRBJ2-7; maybe TRBD2 (5 bases). V was trimmed by 1 base and J by 2 bases, leaving 12 bases between them. The CDR3 is made up of 15 amino acids. From germline, CDR1 is LGHDT and CDR2 YNNKEL (reference sequence). Here the CDR3 DNA reads TGTGCCAGCAGCCAAGGGCCCGGACTCACCTACGAGCAGTACTTC. This codes for CASSQGPGLTYEQYF.

J is TRBJ1-6 and V is TRBV7-2; 7 nucleotides align to TRBD1. The CDR3 is 16 residues long. The V and J ends lost 5 bases and 7 bases, in that order; junction bases with no gene match: 11. CDR1 and CDR2 from the germline V gene are SGHTA and FQGNSA. CDR3 sequence reads: CASSPIRQGENSPLHF. CDR3 bases: TGTGCCAGCAGCCCAATTCGACAGGGCGAGAATTCACCCCTCCACTTT. Combining the CDR3 with reference TRBV7-2 and TRBJ1-6 gives the whole variable domain GAGVSQSPSNKVTEKGKDVELRCDPISGHTALYWYRQSLGQGLEFLIYFQGNSAPDKSGLPSDRFSAERTGGSVSTLTIQRTQQEDSAVYLCASSPIRQGENSPLHFGNGTRLTVT.

The J gene is TRBJ2-2, the V gene TRBV18, with 7 bases aligning to TRBD1. The CDR3 has 16 amino acids. The germline gives CDR1 KGHSH, CDR2 LQKENI. Trimming took 3 bases from V and 7 from J; bases not matched to a gene: 11. CDR3 sequence reads: CASSPNLNRGIGELFF. The CDR3 bases are TGTGCCAGCTCACCCAACCTAAACAGGGGAATCGGGGAGCTGTTTTTT.

V usage is TRBV5-1 and J usage is TRBJ1-2; 7 bases align to TRBD1. This CDR3 region has 16 residues. Germline-derived CDR1 and CDR2 are SGHRS and YFSETQ. The V segment lost 0 bases and the J segment 8 bases; nucleotides outside the gene matches: 13. CDR3 sequence reads: CASSLAGQDRLRGYTF. The CDR3 coding sequence is TGCGCCAGCAGCTTGGCCGGACAGGACCGATTAAGGGGCTACACCTTC.

The genes are TRBV29-1 and TRBJ2-1; D might be TRBD1 (6 bases). Germline CDR1 SQVTM, CDR2 ANQGSEA. The germline V and J ends were trimmed by 4 bases and 5 bases, with 9 bases remaining between them. The CDR3 extends over 12 amino acids. The CDR3 here is CSVGQVDNEQFF. Here the CDR3 DNA reads TGCAGCGTTGGACAGGTCGACAATGAGCAGTTCTTC.

As for this clone: Other DNA variants within this sample encode the same CDR3. This chain joins TRBV7-9 and TRBJ1-1; unclear D gene. The V end was cut by 1 base, the J end by 2 bases, with 5 bases between. Germline assignment: CDR1 SEHNR and CDR2 FQNEAQ (reference sequence). The CDR3 spans 13 residues. The CDR3 DNA reads as TGTGCCAGCAGCTTAGAGGGAAACACTGAAGCTTTCTTT. Protein product: CASSLEGNTEAFF.

The chain joins TRBV29-1 to TRBJ2-1; 12 bases line up with TRBD2. From germline, CDR1 is SQVTM and CDR2 ANQGSEA. The CDR3 has 12 amino acids. For the CDR3, the DNA is TGCAGAGCGGGACTAGCGGGTTATGAGCAGTTCTTC. Its protein is CRAGLAGYEQFF.

This clone was seen only a few times. The chain combines TRBV7-2 with TRBJ1-3; no reliable D call. Trimming took off 4 bases at V and 4 bases at J, with 8 bases between the two ends. Germline CDR1 and CDR2: SGHTA and FQGNSA. CDR3 size: 13 residues. In DNA, the CDR3 is TGTGCCAGCAGCTCCAGTGGGGGAAACACCATATATTTT. Translation gives CASSSSGGNTIYF. The variable domain in full, with the rest retrieved from reference TRBV7-2 and TRBJ1-3, is GAGVSQSPSNKVTEKGKDVELRCDPISGHTALYWYRQSLGQGLEFLIYFQGNSAPDKSGLPSDRFSAERTGGSVSTLTIQRTQQEDSAVYLCASSSSGGNTIYFGEGSWLTVV.

The chain recombines TRBV24-1 with TRBJ2-1, with D perhaps TRBD1 (5 bases). The CDR3 has 13 amino acids. Germline lookup yields CDR1 KGHDR and CDR2 SFDVKD. The V end lost 6 bases, the J end lost 6 bases, and 11 bases lay between the germline ends. Written as DNA, the CDR3 is TGTGCCACCAGTAGGGGCAGTACCAATGAGCAGTTCTTC. Protein product: CATSRGSTNEQFF.

The CDR3 is CASRGVLGNTEAFF. As DNA, the CDR3 is TGTGCCAGCCGAGGGGTTTTGGGGAACACTGAAGCTTTCTTT. V and J are TRBV19 and TRBJ1-1, with D possibly matching TRBD1 (5 bases). The V gene's germline CDR1 is LNHDA and CDR2 SQIVND (reference sequence). This CDR3 comprises 14 residues. The V end was cut by 9 bases, the J end by 1 base, with 15 bases between.

The chain is built from TRBV21-1 and TRBJ2-2; TRBD2 is the table's D call, not checked against the DNA. TRBV21-1 is a recognized pseudogene. The CDR3 has 14 residues. Written as DNA, the CDR3 is TGTGCCAGCAGTGAGACGGGATCGACCGGGGAGCTGTTTTTT. Protein sequence: CASSETGSTGELFF.

This rearrangement joins TRBV7-8 to TRBJ2-7; maybe TRBD1 (5 bases). The CDR3 has 12 residues. CDR1 is SGHVS and CDR2 is FQNEAQ in the germline V gene. Trimming removed 3 bases from V and 7 bases from J, with 10 bases in between. The CDR3 coding sequence is TGTGCCAGCAGCTTCAGGGTGCGGGAGCAGTACTTC. It yields the protein CASSFRVREQYF.

V is TRBV6-1 and J is TRBJ2-7, with D unclear. V lost 2 bases, J lost 4 bases, and 6 bases lay in between. Germline V CDR1 and CDR2: MNHNS, SASEGT. This CDR3 region has 12 residues. For the CDR3, the DNA is TGTGCCAGCAGTGAAAGAGGATACGAGCAGTACTTC. This gives the protein CASSERGYEQYF.

V and J are TRBV4-1 and TRBJ2-3, with D perhaps matching TRBD2 (6 bases). V dropped 4 bases and J dropped 1 base, with 15 bases sitting between them. In germline, CDR1 is MGHRA, CDR2 YSYEKL. This CDR3 has 16 residues. The CDR3: CASSLAAGRRTDTQYF. CDR3 coding DNA: TGCGCCAGCAGCCTCGCAGCGGGCCGTCGCACAGATACGCAGTATTTT.

This chain connects TRBV29-1 to TRBJ2-3, with TRBD2 identical over 8 bases. CDR3 length: 17 amino acids. Germline V CDR1 and CDR2: SQVTM, ANQGSEA. Losses at the gene ends were 3 bases for V and 2 bases for J; bases not matched to a gene: 13. This CDR3 reads CSVDFRVLAEYTDTQYF. Written as DNA, the CDR3 is TGCAGCGTTGATTTCAGGGTACTAGCGGAATACACAGATACGCAGTATTTT.

The chain combines TRBV7-9 with TRBJ2-1; 7 bases map to TRBD2. Germline V CDR1 and CDR2: SEHNR, FQNEAQ (reference sequence). This CDR3 is built from 15 residues. Trimming cost V 5 bases and J 6 bases; bases outside gene matches: 10. CDR3 in amino acids: CASSPPGGPLNEQFF. As DNA, the CDR3 is TGTGCCAGCAGCCCGCCGGGAGGCCCACTCAATGAGCAGTTCTTC.

The gene calls are TRBV7-9 and TRBJ2-1; TRBD2 agrees at 9 bases. With 1 base clipped from V and 6 bases from J, the junction kept 4 bases outside the gene matches. From germline, CDR1 is SEHNR and CDR2 FQNEAQ (reference sequence). The CDR3 has 15 amino acids. The DNA of the CDR3 is TGTGCCAGCAGCTTAGGGCTAGCGGGAACCAATGAGCAGTTCTTC. Its protein is CASSLGLAGTNEQFF.

V is TRBV7-8 and J is TRBJ1-2, with D perhaps matching TRBD1 (5 bases). Germline CDR1 is SGHVS and CDR2 is FQNEAQ. Trimming stripped 3 bases from V and 3 bases from J, with 14 bases between. CDR3 length equals 15 residues. In DNA form, the CDR3 reads TGTGCCAGCAGCTTCACGGGGCTTGAATACTATGGCTACACCTTC. This translates into CASSFTGLEYYGYTF. The whole variable domain, filled in from reference TRBV7-8 and TRBJ1-2, reads GAGVSQSPRYKVAKRGQDVALRCDPISGHVSLFWYQQALGQGPEFLTYFQNEAQLDKSGLPSDRFFAERPEGSVSTLKIQRTQQEDSAVYLCASSFTGLEYYGYTFGSGTRLTVV.